These 14 T cell receptor beta chains were sequenced from one sample in a study of post-analysis software for immune sequencing data. Study findings and constraints: About 5 TRBV segments were more frequent in patients than controls; TRBV5-6, TRBV5-1 and TRBV20-1 belonged to this group.

TCR beta cDNA libraries included unique molecular identifiers. MiXCR, applied by TCRdb to the PCR reads, yields one record per CDR3 protein. Of some 450,000 distinct CDR3 sequences listed, around 40% are singletons. The antigens these receptors bind are not known. The sample comprised blood. These receptors were collected from a girl between 10 and 17 years old with multiple sclerosis.

The genes are TRBV20-1 and TRBJ1-5; 8 bases map to TRBD1. The trim removed 6 bases at V and 7 bases at J, leaving 8 bases unmatched. The CDR3 is made up of 13 amino acids. Germline V gene sequence: CDR1 DFQATT, CDR2 SNEGSKA (reference sequence). The CDR3: CSASDRVGQPQHF. The CDR3 DNA reads as TGCAGTGCCTCGGACAGGGTGGGACAGCCCCAGCATTTT.

This clonotype was observed a single time. The rearrangement uses TRBV20-1 and TRBJ2-4, with TRBD2 matching 7 bases. V dropped 3 bases and J dropped 0; count of bases not matched to a gene: 11. The CDR3 is 17 residues long. CDR1 and CDR2 (germline): DFQATT, SNEGSKA (reference sequence). CDR3 nucleotide sequence: TGCAGTGCTAGCGGTCTAACGGGAGGTTCAGCCAAAAACATTCAGTACTTC. Amino acid sequence: CSASGLTGGSAKNIQYF.

The chain uses TRBV7-2 and TRBJ2-5; D gene ambiguous. Deletions cut 5 bases from V and 3 bases from J, with 13 bases between. The CDR3 spans 14 residues. Germline V lookup: CDR1 SGHTA, CDR2 FQGNSA. Here the CDR3 reads CASSRTVLEETQYF. In nucleotides, the CDR3 is TGTGCCAGCAGCCGTACGGTTCTGGAAGAGACCCAGTACTTC.

This sequence joins TRBV20-1 and TRBJ2-3, with D unclear. Trimming left V 1 base short and J 0 bases short, with 5 bases between. CDR1 DFQATT and CDR2 SNEGSKA come from the germline V gene (reference sequence). CDR3 length: 13 residues. This chain's CDR3 is CSARVPSTDTQYF. CDR3 coding DNA: TGCAGTGCTAGAGTCCCTAGCACAGATACGCAGTATTTT.

A few counts support this clonotype. The chain uses TRBV15 and TRBJ1-2; 7 bases are a match to TRBD1. The CDR3 runs to 13 residues. V dropped 5 bases and J dropped 3; count of bases not matched to a gene: 3. Germline loops: CDR1 LNHNV, CDR2 YYDKDF (reference sequence). The CDR3 region has the DNA TGTGCCACCAGCGCCGGACAGGACTATGGCTACACCTTC. Protein product: CATSAGQDYGYTF.

The chain couples TRBV20-1 to TRBJ2-1; TRBD2 matches 8 bases. CDR1 and CDR2 (germline): DFQATT, SNEGSKA (reference sequence). The ends lost 2 bases at V and 0 bases at J; junction bases unmatched: 6. The CDR3 totals 16 residues. CDR3: CSARPTSGSSYNEQFF. The CDR3 DNA reads TGCAGTGCTAGACCTACTAGCGGAAGCTCCTACAATGAGCAGTTCTTC.

The chain couples TRBV7-6 to TRBJ2-7; the D gene is possibly TRBD2 (5 bases). Trimming shortened V by 1 base and J by 6 bases, and 19 bases separated the two germline ends. The V gene's germline CDR1 is SGHVS and CDR2 FNYEAQ. This CDR3 is 16 amino acids long. In nucleotides, the CDR3 is TGTGCCAGCAGCTTAGGTTTCCGGGGATCCCCTCTCGAGCAGTACTTC. Amino acids: CASSLGFRGSPLEQYF.

In its sample, this clonotype was seen a few times. The chain carries TRBV4-1 and TRBJ1-2; D is uncertain. From germline, CDR1 is MGHRA and CDR2 YSYEKL. The V and J ends lost 1 base and 10 bases respectively, with 10 bases between them. The CDR3 is 12 residues long. The chain's CDR3 is CASSQGGYSYTF. The DNA for the CDR3 is TGCGCCAGCAGCCAAGGAGGCTATTCCTACACCTTC.

This clonotype was counted a few times. The rearrangement links TRBV7-8 to TRBJ2-1; 12 nucleotides line up with TRBD2. Unmatched junction bases numbered 7, after V lost 1 base and J lost 6 bases. The CDR3 has 17 amino acids. Germline CDR1 and CDR2: SGHVS and FQNEAQ. The chain's CDR3 is CASSLGRTSGMVNEQFF. DNA for the CDR3: TGTGCCAGCAGCTTAGGAAGGACTAGCGGGATGGTCAATGAGCAGTTCTTC.

The chain recombines TRBV9 with TRBJ1-2, with D perhaps matching TRBD1 (5 bases). V lost 5 bases and J 0 bases, leaving 14 bases between the germline ends. Germline CDR1 is SGDLS and CDR2 is YYNGEE. The CDR3 spans 15 residues. CDR3 nucleotide sequence: TGTGCCAGCAGTGCGGGGCTTCAAGCTAACTATGGCTACACCTTC. Its protein is CASSAGLQANYGYTF. The whole variable domain, remainder taken from reference TRBV9 and TRBJ1-2, is DSGVTQTPKHLITATGQRVTLRCSPRSGDLSVYWYQQSLDQGLQFLIQYYNGEERAKGNILERFSAQQFPDLHSELNLSSLELGDSALYFCASSAGLQANYGYTFGSGTRLTVV.

The rearrangement links TRBV6-5 to TRBJ1-5, with D hard to call. Germline lookup yields CDR1 MNHEY and CDR2 SVGAGI. The CDR3 covers 15 residues. Trimming pared 5 bases from V and 2 bases from J, leaving 13 bases between. The CDR3 spells CASSGGGKGNQPQHF. CDR3 in DNA: TGTGCCAGCAGTGGCGGAGGGAAGGGCAATCAGCCCCAGCATTTT.

CDR3 bases: TGTGCCAGCAGCGTAGATAGCAGCTATAATTCACCCCTCCACTTT. Its translation: CASSVDSSYNSPLHF. The rearrangement links TRBV9 to TRBJ1-6; D ambiguous. In germline, CDR1 is SGDLS, CDR2 YYNGEE. This CDR3 comprises 15 residues. V shed 0 bases and J shed 3 bases, with 7 bases lying between them. Complete variable domain (other parts from reference TRBV9 and TRBJ1-6): DSGVTQTPKHLITATGQRVTLRCSPRSGDLSVYWYQQSLDQGLQFLIQYYNGEERAKGNILERFSAQQFPDLHSELNLSSLELGDSALYFCASSVDSSYNSPLHFGNGTRLTVT.

This clonotype was counted a few times. The J gene is TRBJ2-1, the V gene TRBV9; D tentatively reads TRBD1 or TRBD2 (5 bases each). The germline V and J ends were trimmed by 3 bases and 7 bases, with 14 bases remaining between them. This CDR3 comprises 14 residues. CDR1 is SGDLS, CDR2 YYNGEE, per germline. CDR3 DNA: TGTGCCAGCAGCGCCGGGGACCCGTGGAATGAGCAGTTCTTC. Translated: CASSAGDPWNEQFF.

There are many counts of this clonotype. The chain is built from TRBV29-1 and TRBJ2-1; 9 bases align to TRBD2. CDR1 and CDR2 from the germline V gene are SQVTM and ANQGSEA. This CDR3 has 14 amino acids. Unmatched junction bases numbered 10, after V lost 6 bases and J lost 7 bases. Written as DNA, the CDR3 is TGCAGCGTGCGCATGGCGGGAGGGCCTAATGAGCAGTTCTTC. This codes for CSVRMAGGPNEQFF.